A selection of T cell receptor beta chains follows, all from one sample in a study of OX40 agonist ivuxolimab in advanced cancers. Libraries were prepared by immunoSEQ multiplex PCR; TCRdb keeps only in-frame clonotypes and omits some of them. Of approximately 90,000 clones in the sample, around 90% were seen once. Sequencing was performed on CD4+ or CD8+ T cells sorted from blood, taken in a trial of the OX40 agonist ivuxolimab. The receptors were sampled from an adult with an advanced solid tumor such as melanoma, head and neck, liver or kidney cancer. Each CDR3 is given with its conserved first and last residue. D genes are given only for firm matches. Rows may omit the clone size; those that give it use once, few, many or a size class.

j_call	clone_size	d_call	v_call	cdr3_nt	cdr3_aa
TRBJ1-1	once	NA	TRBV12-2	TGTGCAAGTCGCTCCCCCAGGGCGGCCATGAACACTGAAGCTTTCTTT	CASRSPRAAMNTEAFF
TRBJ2-3	NA	TRBD1	TRBV5-6	TGTGCCAGCAGCTTGGTGGGACAGACCACAGATACGCAGTATTTT	CASSLVGQTTDTQYF
TRBJ1-1	few	TRBD1	TRBV25-1	TGTGCCAGCAGTGCAACCGGAACAGGGGTGAACACTGAAGCTTTCTTT	CASSATGTGVNTEAFF
TRBJ2-7	NA	NA	TRBV4-1	TGCGCCAGCAGAACTCCGGGGATAAACGAGCAGTACTTC	CASRTPGINEQYF
TRBJ1-2	NA	TRBD1	TRBV4-1	TGCGCCAGCAGCCCTAGCCCGACAGGGGCCTTCCTCTATGGCTACACCTTC	CASSPSPTGAFLYGYTF
TRBJ1-2	NA	NA	TRBV11-2	TGTGCCAGCAGCTTAGGAGGTGGCTACACCTTC	CASSLGGGYTF
TRBJ2-5	once	NA	TRBV21-1	TGTGCCAGCAGCAAAGACCTAGCGGGAGTATCAGAGACCCAGTACTTC	CASSKDLAGVSETQYF
TRBJ2-2	NA	NA	TRBV5-4	TGTGCCAGCAGCCTCGATGCCGGGACCAGACCCAACACCGGGGAGCTGTTTTTT	CASSLDAGTRPNTGELFF
TRBJ2-3	NA	TRBD1	TRBV13	TGTGCCAGCAGCTCGGGACAGGGTTACGGTACGCAGTATTTT	CASSSGQGYGTQYF
TRBJ1-4	once	NA	TRBV11-2	TGTGCCAGCCGCTCCCGGACCGACAATGAAAAACTGTTTTTT	CASRSRTDNEKLFF
TRBJ2-1	NA	TRBD2	TRBV29-1	TGCAGCGTTGAAGGACTAGCAGGCAATGAGCAGTTCTTC	CSVEGLAGNEQFF
TRBJ2-2	NA	TRBD2	TRBV7-8	TGTGCCAGCATGACGGGACTAGCGGGAGGAGACACCGGGGAGCTGTTTTTT	CASMTGLAGGDTGELFF
TRBJ1-5	NA	NA	TRBV7-6	TGTGCCAGCAGCCCGGAGGGATACGGGCCCCAGCATTTT	CASSPEGYGPQHF
TRBJ1-3	NA	NA	TRBV6-5	TGTGCCAGCAGTTACTCGAACAGGCCTGGAAACACCATATATTTT	CASSYSNRPGNTIYF
TRBJ2-7	NA	NA	TRBV27	TGTGCCAGCAGTTCCAGGACCTACGAGCAGTACTTC	CASSSRTYEQYF
TRBJ2-2	NA	NA	TRBV27	TGTGCCAGCATAGGTTCTGGGGAGCTGTTTTTT	CASIGSGELFF
TRBJ2-7	NA	TRBD1	TRBV4-2	TGTGCCAGCAGCCAGGATCCGGGACAGGGGGCAGACGAGCAGTACTTC	CASSQDPGQGADEQYF
TRBJ2-2	NA	NA	TRBV19	TGTGCCAGTAGTATTCCGACTGGCGGCACGAACACCGGGGAGCTGTTTTTT	CASSIPTGGTNTGELFF
TRBJ1-5	NA	NA	TRBV29-1	TGCAGCGTTGGTCAGCCCCAGCATTTT	CSVGQPQHF
TRBJ2-3	NA	NA	TRBV28	TGTGCCAGCAGTTTATTTTCGCGGGGGCGCGACACAGATACGCAGTATTTT	CASSLFSRGRDTDTQYF
TRBJ1-2	NA	TRBD1	TRBV7-6	TGTGCCAGCAGCGGGGGACAGGGGGGTGACTACACCTTC	CASSGGQGGDYTF
TRBJ2-3	NA	TRBD1	TRBV7-7	TGTGCTAGCAGCCCTCCAGGGGGCACTAGCACAGATACGCAGTATTTT	CASSPPGGTSTDTQYF
TRBJ1-1	NA	NA	TRBV5-8	TGTGCCAGCAGCTTGGGACAGGATAAAGGCAACACTGAAGCTTTCTTT	CASSLGQDKGNTEAFF
TRBJ1-2	NA	TRBD1	TRBV5-8	TGTGCCAGCAGCCCGGGACAGGCCAGGATGGCTAACTATGGCTACACCTTC	CASSPGQARMANYGYTF
TRBJ2-5	NA	NA	TRBV27	TGTGCCAGCAGGGAAGGTAGTTACCAAGAGACCCAGTACTTC	CASREGSYQETQYF
TRBJ2-2	NA	TRBD1	TRBV9	TGTGCCAGCAGCGCGCAGAGAATTACAGGGGCCGGGGAGCTGTTTTTT	CASSAQRITGAGELFF
TRBJ1-5	NA	NA	TRBV15	TGTGCCACCAGCAGAGACAATCAGCCCCAGCATTTT	CATSRDNQPQHF
TRBJ2-7	NA	TRBD2	TRBV18	TGTGCCAGCTCAAGGGGAGGGGTACTAGCGCCGTACGAGCAGTACTTC	CASSRGGVLAPYEQYF
TRBJ1-2	NA	TRBD1	TRBV11-2	TGTGCCAGCAGCTTAGGGGCAGGGGGATTAGAAGGCTACACCTTC	CASSLGAGGLEGYTF
TRBJ2-1	NA	TRBD2	TRBV5-1	TGCGCCAGCAGCCTTAGCGGGAGTAGCAACTCCTACAATGAGCAGTTCTTC	CASSLSGSSNSYNEQFF
TRBJ2-5	NA	NA	TRBV7-2	TGTGCCAGCAGCTGGGGACCCTGGGAGACCCAGTACTTC	CASSWGPWETQYF
TRBJ2-7	NA	NA	TRBV27	TGTGCCAGCAGTCATCCTTCGGACGGGAGTCCTCTCTACGAGCAGTACTTC	CASSHPSDGSPLYEQYF
TRBJ2-1	NA	NA	TRBV4-1	TGCGCCAGCAGCCCGACAGGACCCGAAAAGGGGGAGCAGTTCTTC	CASSPTGPEKGEQFF
TRBJ1-1	NA	NA	TRBV7-9	TGTGCCAGCAGTCGACTCCTGAACACTGAAGCTTTCTTT	CASSRLLNTEAFF
TRBJ1-3	NA	NA	TRBV7-8	TGTGCCAGCAGCGTACGATCGAGTAAACCTTCTGGAAACACCATATATTTT	CASSVRSSKPSGNTIYF
TRBJ2-7	NA	TRBD2	TRBV7-3	TGCGCCAGCAGCCACCTCGGGACTAGCGGGAGAACGGTCGAGCAGTACTTC	CASSHLGTSGRTVEQYF
TRBJ1-5	NA	NA	TRBV30	TGTGCACACGGCGGAGGGCTAAATCAGCCCCAGCATTTT	CAHGGGLNQPQHF
TRBJ1-2	NA	NA	TRBV6-5	TGTGCCAGCAGGCGTCAGGGGTATGGCTACACCTTC	CASRRQGYGYTF
TRBJ2-1	NA	NA	TRBV5-6	TGTGCCAGCAGCTATGGCGGACGGCCCTACAATGAGCGGTTCTTC	CASSYGGRPYNERFF
TRBJ2-1	NA	TRBD1	TRBV6-1	TGTGCCAGCGGGGACAGGGGTGAGTTCTTC	CASGDRGEFF
TRBJ2-5	NA	NA	TRBV21-1	TGTGCCAGCAGCAACGGACAGGGGGCAGCAGAGACCCAGTACTTC	CASSNGQGAAETQYF